These 9 T cell receptor beta chains share one sample of origin, sequenced in a study of response to subunit inactivated influenza vaccine (dated by TCRdb to 2017 to 2018). Libraries were constructed by RT-PCR. Reads for this sample came from an Illumina HiSeq 2500. TCRdb reworked the public reads: Q25 trimming with fastp, MiXCR clone assembly, productive beta chains retained. For every CDR3 protein sequence, its rows merge into one entry that carries the most common genes and DNA. This sample holds hundreds of thousands of distinct CDR3 sequences; 6.5% to 8% were observed only once. The ten top clones hold approximately 12% of the sample. The material was PBMCs from blood, obtained about 24 months after vaccination. The receptors come from a man between 50 and 69 years old who received an inactivated influenza vaccine. Donor details come from another sample of the same person, matched by shared clones.

This rearrangement joins TRBV20-1 to TRBJ2-5; D is perhaps TRBD1 (6 bases). Trimming took 4 bases from V and 9 from J, leaving 21 bases between them. The CDR3 has 14 residues. Germline CDR1 reads DFQATT; CDR2 reads SNEGSKA (reference sequence). The chain's CDR3 is CSAMIVGTYPAQYF. The CDR3 coding sequence is TGCAGTGCTATGATTGTGGGGACATACCCGGCCCAGTACTTC.

This clonotype has more than one count but fewer than ten. The chain employs TRBV29-1 and TRBJ1-4; 9 nucleotides match TRBD1. The CDR3 is 14 residues long. J lost 7 bases, V lost 7 bases, and 10 bases had no gene match. In germline, CDR1 is SQVTM, CDR2 ANQGSEA. CDR3 coding DNA: TGCAGCGCCGGGGAGGGACAGGGCGGTGAAAAACTGTTTTTT. It specifies CSAGEGQGGEKLFF. The variable domain in full, with the rest retrieved from reference TRBV29-1 and TRBJ1-4, is SAVISQKPSRDICQRGTSLTIQCQVDSQVTMMFWYRQQPGQSLTLIATANQGSEATYESGFVIDKFPISRPNLTFSTLTVSNMSPEDSSIYLCSAGEGQGGEKLFFGSGTQLSVL.

The V call is TRBV10-3, the J call TRBJ2-4, with 9 bases matching TRBD1. V shed 5 bases, J shed 6 bases, and the junction held 8 bases outside the gene matches. Germline V gene lookup returns CDR1 ENHRY and CDR2 SYGVKD. This CDR3 has 15 amino acids. DNA for the CDR3: TGTGCCATCAGTCTCGGACAGGGGATGGGAAACATTCAGTACTTC. Protein product: CAISLGQGMGNIQYF.

Only a few counts were recorded for this clonotype. The V call is TRBV6-5, the J call TRBJ2-1; a weak D match, TRBD1 (6 bases). V lost 0 bases and J lost 10, with 19 bases in between. Germline V gene data show CDR1 as MNHEY and CDR2 as SVGAGI. The CDR3 spans 16 residues. CDR3 nucleotide sequence: TGTGCCAGCAGTTACTCCGGGACACCAGGGAATTACGAGCAGTTCTTC. It yields the protein CASSYSGTPGNYEQFF.

This clonotype was observed a few times. The chain links TRBV10-3 to TRBJ2-5; 9 bases align to TRBD2. With V trimmed by 6 bases and J by 4 bases, 12 bases remained unmatched. Germline-derived CDR1 and CDR2 are ENHRY and SYGVKD. This CDR3 is 16 amino acids long. CDR3 loop: CAISLRNAGGVETQYF. The DNA for the CDR3 is TGTGCCATCAGCCTGAGGAATGCGGGAGGGGTAGAGACCCAGTACTTC.

This clonotype was observed at least ten times. This sequence joins TRBV7-2 and TRBJ2-3, with TRBD1 identical over 12 bases. Per germline, CDR1 SGHTA and CDR2 FQGNSA. CDR3 length equals 15 residues. The V gene end was trimmed by 6 bases and the J gene end by 7 bases; junction bases not matched to a gene: 8. CDR3 in DNA: TGTGCCAGCAGGGGACAGGGGGCCAACGAAAATACGCAGTATTTT. Translating gives CASRGQGANENTQYF. Drawing the rest from reference TRBV7-2 and TRBJ2-3, the complete variable domain is GAGVSQSPSNKVTEKGKDVELRCDPISGHTALYWYRQSLGQGLEFLIYFQGNSAPDKSGLPSDRFSAERTGGSVSTLTIQRTQQEDSAVYLCASRGQGANENTQYFGPGTRLTVL.

This rearrangement joins TRBV27 to TRBJ2-5; tentatively, D is TRBD1 or TRBD2 (5 bases each). The CDR3 loop spans 15 amino acids. V gave up 3 bases and J gave up 3 bases, with 14 bases separating them. CDR1 is MNHEY, CDR2 SMNVEV, per germline (reference sequence). The CDR3 loop reads CASSFLGTEKETQYF. The CDR3 coding sequence is TGTGCCAGCAGTTTCCTCGGGACCGAGAAAGAGACCCAGTACTTC.

This clonotype showed up many times. V and J are TRBV5-1 and TRBJ1-2; a possible D gene is TRBD1 (5 bases). The CDR3 totals 16 residues. In germline, CDR1 is SGHRS, CDR2 YFSETQ. Trimming removed 2 bases at V and 2 bases at J, with 16 bases between. The CDR3, as DNA: TGCGCCAGCAGCTTTGAGGGAGGGGAAAAAAACTATGGCTACACCTTC. This translates into CASSFEGGEKNYGYTF.

This clonotype was detected a few times. V usage is TRBV12-3 or TRBV12-4 and J usage is TRBJ1-2; D gene ambiguous. The CDR3 is made up of 13 amino acids. Trimming shortened V by 1 base and J by 6 bases, and 9 bases separated the two germline ends. In DNA form, the CDR3 reads TGTGCCAGCAGTTTAGATTTGGGGAATGGCTACACCTTC. Its protein is CASSLDLGNGYTF.